The clone carrying this T cell receptor beta chain was recorded many times. Its antigen is still unknown. Three rounds of nested PCR, following a modified ARM-PCR protocol, produced the TCRbeta library. In TCRdb, the multiplex PCR reads were re-called with MiXCR into one record per CDR3 protein. The profile shows roughly 75,000 distinct CDR3 sequences, under 80% of them singletons. The data were obtained in a study of tumor and adjacent non-tumor tissue in lung cancer. Overall study context: Patients were aged roughly 30 to 76, roughly 9 men and roughly five women, stage I to III.

Points from the study as a whole: Normal lung showed higher cumulative top 100 clone frequency than tumor. Compared with tumor, normal lung showed significantly lower TCR diversity.

No cell sorting was done before RNA was extracted from the tissue. Newly diagnosed lung cancer patients had thoracic surgery in China, August–late 2014, without prior chemotherapy. The sequenced sample was lung tumor tissue. This TCR derives from a woman in her forties or fifties with non-small cell lung cancer.

Written as DNA, the CDR3 is TGTGCCAGCACCTTTGGGGGGGCCCTGAACACTGAAGCTTTCTTT. Its translation is CASTFGGALNTEAFF. The chain has TRBV28 and TRBJ1-1; possible D gene TRBD1, 6 bases. Trimming left V 7 bases short and J 0 bases short, with 15 bases between. This CDR3 contains 15 residues. Germline V CDR1 and CDR2: MDHEN, SYDVKM. Full variable domain (missing parts from reference TRBV28 and TRBJ1-1): DVKVTQSSRYLVKRTGEKVFLECVQDMDHENMFWYRQDPGLGLRLIYFSYDVKMKEKGDIPEGYSVSREKKERFSLILESASTNQTSMYLCASTFGGALNTEAFFGQGTRLTVV.